Shown below are 6 T cell receptor beta chains from a single sample sequenced in a study of blood T cell repertoires in COVID-19. The data were produced by immunoSEQ multiplex PCR, yet TCRdb's version contains in-frame clones alone and is incomplete. The sample shows 84,000 or so clones, approximately 85% of them seen only once. The sequencing sample was made of peripheral blood. Receptors were obtained from a man aged 65-85 years with acute or convalescent COVID-19.

Note on this clone: Other DNA sequences in this sample translate to the same CDR3. The chain recombines TRBV18 with TRBJ1-3; D not resolved. The V end was cut by 6 bases, the J end by 0 bases, with 6 bases between. The CDR3 runs 13 residues. Per germline, CDR1 KGHSH and CDR2 LQKENI. The chain's CDR3 is CASSPNSGNTIYF. The CDR3 DNA sequence: TGTGCCAGCTCCCCTAACTCTGGAAACACCATATATTTT. Full variable domain (remainder filled in from reference TRBV18 and TRBJ1-3): NAGVMQNPRHLVRRRGQEARLRCSPMKGHSHVYWYRQLPEEGLKFMVYLQKENIIDESGMPKERFSAEFPKEGPSILRIQQVVRGDSAAYFCASSPNSGNTIYFGEGSWLTVV.

CDR3 residues: CARDQGYGYTF. The CDR3, as DNA: TGTGCCAGAGACCAGGGCTATGGCTACACCTTC. J is TRBJ1-2 and V is TRBV30; weak D call: TRBD1 (5 bases). The CDR3 totals 11 residues. Trimming pared 8 bases from V and 4 bases from J, leaving 11 bases between. Germline V gives CDR1 GTSNPN, CDR2 SVGIG (reference sequence).

The rearrangement uses TRBV2 and TRBJ1-1; D is unresolved. The V gene's germline CDR1 is SNHLY and CDR2 FYNNEI. This CDR3 contains 14 residues. V was shortened by 5 bases and J by 5 bases, with 15 bases between the two germline ends. The CDR3 nucleotides are TGTGCCAGCAGTTTGGACTCTTTGGGAACTGAAGCTTTCTTT. Its translation is CASSLDSLGTEAFF.

The chain carries TRBV29-1 and TRBJ2-7; 8 bases are a match to TRBD2. This CDR3 spans 14 amino acids. Germline V gives CDR1 SQVTM, CDR2 ANQGSEA. V shed 4 bases and J 7 bases; nucleotides not matched to a gene: 12. In DNA form, the CDR3 reads TGCAGCGTTGTAGTACCCGGGGGGGCCCGTGAGCAGTACTTC. Translating gives CSVVVPGGAREQYF.

This clone was recorded only once. CDR3 residues: CASSLAGSSNEKLFF. The CDR3 DNA sequence: TGCGCCAGCAGCTTGGCCGGGTCCTCTAATGAAAAACTGTTTTTT. The rearrangement uses TRBV5-1 and TRBJ1-4; D ambiguous. Deletions cut 0 bases from V and 3 bases from J, with 9 bases between. This CDR3 has 15 amino acids. From germline, CDR1 is SGHRS and CDR2 YFSETQ.

This clone came up once. The J gene is TRBJ1-1, the V gene TRBV29-1, with a possible D match to TRBD1 (5 bases). Germline V gene lookup returns CDR1 SQVTM and CDR2 ANQGSEA. Trimming removed 4 bases at V and 0 bases at J, with 12 bases between. This CDR3 is built from 14 residues. CDR3 sequence reads: CSVAQGLMNTEAFF. Here the CDR3 DNA reads TGCAGCGTTGCCCAGGGACTGATGAACACTGAAGCTTTCTTT.